A selection of T cell receptor beta chains follows, all from one sample in a study of T cell responses to AZD1222 COVID-19 vaccine. Data came from immunoSEQ multiplex PCR; TCRdb stores just in-frame clones and leaves some out. The repertoire includes some 140,000 clones, approximately 90% of them detected once, and about 6% sits in the top ten. The source material was peripheral blood, sampled on day 0 of AZD1222 vaccination. The receptors shown here come from an adult in good health. The CDR3 runs from the conserved cysteine through the conserved F or W. A D gene is named only where the DNA matches it firmly. The size of a clone is reported for some rows only, either as once, few or many, or as a class for expanded clones.

CDR3 DNA,CDR3 protein,J gene,clone size,D gene,V gene
TGCGCCAGCAGCCAAGGCAGGGCAATGAACACTGAAGCTTTCTTT,CASSQGRAMNTEAFF,TRBJ1-1,NA,NA,TRBV4-3
TGTGCCAGCAGCTTAGGGGGACAGCAGGACTTC,CASSLGGQQDF,TRBJ2-5,once,TRBD1,TRBV7-8
TGTGCCAGCAGCTTAAGGGGGCAACAGGACCGGTATTCACCCCTCCACTTT,CASSLRGQQDRYSPLHF,TRBJ1-6,once,TRBD1,TRBV7-6
TGTGCCAGCAGCGTCGTAGGGCGGCCCCCCGGGGAGCTGTTTTTT,CASSVVGRPPGELFF,TRBJ2-2,NA,NA,TRBV9
TGTGCCAGCATACAGGGGGGAACTGAAGCTTTCTTT,CASIQGGTEAFF,TRBJ1-1,NA,TRBD1,TRBV6-5
TGTGCCAGCAGCGCGCGGGACAGCACCGGGGAGCTGTTTTTT,CASSARDSTGELFF,TRBJ2-2,NA,NA,TRBV9
TGTGCCAGCAGTTTATATCCCCCGATAGTAGCGGGAGGGCTTTTGGACATTCAGTACTTC,CASSLYPPIVAGGLLDIQYF,TRBJ2-4,NA,TRBD2,TRBV28
TGCAGCGTTGAAGAAACTGAAGCTTTCTTT,CSVEETEAFF,TRBJ1-1,once,NA,TRBV29-1
TGTGCCAGCAGCTTAGTGGGACAGGGGGCCCAAGAGACCCAGTACTTC,CASSLVGQGAQETQYF,TRBJ2-5,NA,TRBD1,TRBV7-7
TGTGCCAGTAGTACGGGGGAGCGGGAGGTTCACGAGCAGTACTTC,CASSTGEREVHEQYF,TRBJ2-7,NA,TRBD2,TRBV19
TGTGCCAGCAGCATAGGACTAGCGGGCTACAATGAGCAGTTCTTC,CASSIGLAGYNEQFF,TRBJ2-1,NA,TRBD2,TRBV5-4
TGTGCCAGTAGTAAGGCTAGCGGGAGTTCCACAGATACGCAGTATTTT,CASSKASGSSTDTQYF,TRBJ2-3,NA,TRBD2,TRBV19
TGTGCCAGCAGCAGCAGGTCGAGCAATCAGCCCCAGCATTTT,CASSSRSSNQPQHF,TRBJ1-5,NA,NA,TRBV7-8
TGTGCCAGCAGCTTAGCGGCAGGGGGCTCCTTCCACTATGGCTACACCTTC,CASSLAAGGSFHYGYTF,TRBJ1-2,NA,TRBD1,TRBV7-9
TGTGCCAGCAGCGTAGTCGCGGGGACAGATACGCAGTATTTT,CASSVVAGTDTQYF,TRBJ2-3,NA,NA,TRBV9
TGTGCCTGGAGTCACGTAGGCGAACGGACAGATACTAATGAAAAACTGTTTTTT,CAWSHVGERTDTNEKLFF,TRBJ1-4,NA,NA,TRBV30
TGTGCCAGTAGCCGACAGTCAGGAAACACCATATATTTT,CASSRQSGNTIYF,TRBJ1-3,once,NA,TRBV19
TGTGCCTGGACCGGCAGGGGAAGCAATCAGCCCCAGCATTTT,CAWTGRGSNQPQHF,TRBJ1-5,NA,NA,TRBV30
TGTGCCTGGAGTAGCCGGCCCGGTCAGCCCCAGCATTTT,CAWSSRPGQPQHF,TRBJ1-5,once,NA,TRBV30
TGTGCCAGCAGCCATCCGAGGAACGAGCAGTACTTC,CASSHPRNEQYF,TRBJ2-7,NA,NA,TRBV11-3
TGTGCCAGTAGTTTAACAGGGACCACAGATACGCAGTATTTT,CASSLTGTTDTQYF,TRBJ2-3,NA,NA,TRBV19
TGCAGCGTTGGACAGGGACGAGACTATGGCTACACCTTC,CSVGQGRDYGYTF,TRBJ1-2,NA,TRBD1,TRBV29-1
TGTGCCAGCAGTACCATGGACAGGGGACCGAATGGCTACACCTTC,CASSTMDRGPNGYTF,TRBJ1-2,once,TRBD1,TRBV6-5
TGTGCCTGGGGTAGGGACGGTTACAACTATGGCTACACCTTC,CAWGRDGYNYGYTF,TRBJ1-2,NA,NA,TRBV30
TGTGCCAGCAGCCAGCGACTGGGAGCCTACGAGCAGTACTTC,CASSQRLGAYEQYF,TRBJ2-7,NA,NA,TRBV27
TGTGCCAGCAGCTTGGGATTCACCGGGGAGCTGTTTTTT,CASSLGFTGELFF,TRBJ2-2,NA,NA,TRBV5-6
TGTGCCAGCTCACGGGACAGCGCGAACTATGGCTACACCTTC,CASSRDSANYGYTF,TRBJ1-2,once,TRBD1,TRBV18
TGTGCCAGCAGTCCTCCGGGACAGGGGGTATCACCCCTCCACTTT,CASSPPGQGVSPLHF,TRBJ1-6,many,TRBD1,TRBV6-5
TGTGCCAGTAGTATTCCCCCCACGAACACCGGGGAGCTGTTTTTT,CASSIPPTNTGELFF,TRBJ2-2,NA,NA,TRBV19
TGTGCCAGCAGCTGGGACAGCTCGAACACTGAAGCTTTCTTT,CASSWDSSNTEAFF,TRBJ1-1,NA,TRBD1,TRBV7-9
TGTGCCACCAGCAGAGAATTGGGAGGCCACGAGCAGTACTTC,CATSRELGGHEQYF,TRBJ2-7,once,NA,TRBV15
TGCGCCAGCAGCCAAGGGGATCACTTCACCGGGGAGCTGTTTTTT,CASSQGDHFTGELFF,TRBJ2-2,NA,NA,TRBV4-3
TGTGCCAGCACCAGCTCTGGAAACACCATATATTTT,CASTSSGNTIYF,TRBJ1-3,NA,NA,TRBV6-5
TGTGCCAGCAGTTACGGATCTCAGACTTTAGCGGGAGGAAGAGAGCAGTACTTC,CASSYGSQTLAGGREQYF,TRBJ2-7,once,TRBD2,TRBV6-2/TRBV6-3
TGTGCCAGCAGTTACTCGTTAATGGGTAGCAATCAGCCCCAGCATTTT,CASSYSLMGSNQPQHF,TRBJ1-5,NA,NA,TRBV6-2/TRBV6-3
TGTGCCGCATCCGCGGTGAACTATGGCTACACCTTC,CAASAVNYGYTF,TRBJ1-2,NA,NA,TRBV28
TGCGCCAGCAGCAACGACAGGGAGGCATCCTACGAGCAGTACTTC,CASSNDREASYEQYF,TRBJ2-7,NA,NA,TRBV4-3
TGTGCCAGTAGTATTCGGGGCGGGATGATCTCGTTGAACACTGAAGCTTTCTTT,CASSIRGGMISLNTEAFF,TRBJ1-1,NA,NA,TRBV19
TGTGCCAGCAAAACAGGGAACTCTGGAAACACCATATATTTT,CASKTGNSGNTIYF,TRBJ1-3,NA,NA,TRBV6-5
TGCGCCAGCAGCCCAGGCTCTGGAAACACCATATATTTT,CASSPGSGNTIYF,TRBJ1-3,NA,NA,TRBV5-1
TGTGCCAGCAGCTTAGTGGGTAGTACCTACGAGCAGTACTTC,CASSLVGSTYEQYF,TRBJ2-7,NA,NA,TRBV7-8
TGTGCCAGTACCGAGATAGGACAGGCCCAATATGGCTACACCTTC,CASTEIGQAQYGYTF,TRBJ1-2,NA,TRBD1,TRBV19
TGTGCCAGCAGTCTCCGGGACAACTCCTTTCGGGGAGGTGAAGCTTTCTTT,CASSLRDNSFRGGEAFF,TRBJ1-1,NA,NA,TRBV27
TGTGCCAGCAGTAGGGACAGTAAATCCGGCTATGGCTACACCTTC,CASSRDSKSGYGYTF,TRBJ1-2,NA,TRBD1,TRBV6-4
TGTGCCAGCTCCCGGACAGGGGACAATGAGCAGTTCTTC,CASSRTGDNEQFF,TRBJ2-1,once,TRBD1,TRBV6-5
TGTGCCAGCCGTTGGCAGCAGGGCTATCAGCCCCAGCATTTT,CASRWQQGYQPQHF,TRBJ1-5,NA,NA,TRBV28
TGTGCCAGCAGCCCCCGGGGTGGGGATGAAAAACTGTTTTTT,CASSPRGGDEKLFF,TRBJ1-4,NA,NA,TRBV6-5
TGCAGCGTTCCCGTATCTAACTATGGCTACACCTTC,CSVPVSNYGYTF,TRBJ1-2,NA,NA,TRBV29-1
TGTGCCAGTAGTATTGGTCAAGAGACCCAGTACTTC,CASSIGQETQYF,TRBJ2-5,once,NA,TRBV19
TGTGCCAGCAGCTCCTACGGTGCGGGGATGGGTTACATTGGCTACACCTTC,CASSSYGAGMGYIGYTF,TRBJ1-2,NA,NA,TRBV5-6
TGTGCCAGTGGTGACGGCTACGAGCAGTACTTC,CASGDGYEQYF,TRBJ2-7,NA,NA,TRBV19